Reported below is one TCR beta chain. These data are taken from a study of blood T cell repertoires in COVID-19. Study-level background: The cDNA or gDNA used as material had been derived from T cells, B-cell-depleted T cells, or PBMCs.

As handled by the study authors: Nucleated cell counts were estimated from reference gene primer amplification. TCRdb's copy holds only in-frame clones and misses some; the assay was immunoSEQ multiplex PCR. From that table come the V and J calls and clone size; the DNA was used to work out D and trimming. The table lists 50,000 to 60,000 clones, roughly 89% of them singletons, with 25% to 35% in the top ten. Trimming stripped 4 bases from V and 0 bases from J, with 10 bases between. The germline gives CDR1 SGHAT, CDR2 FQNNGV. The CDR3 is made up of 15 amino acids. This clonotype was sampled from a human donor in a cohort sampled during active COVID-19. The sample taken for sequencing was peripheral blood. The V and J genes are TRBV11-2 and TRBJ2-1; possible D gene TRBD1, 6 bases. CDR3 in amino acids: CASSWTAGSYNEQFF. CDR3 DNA: TGTGCCAGCAGCTGGACAGCCGGCTCCTACAATGAGCAGTTCTTC.